This TCR beta chain is drawn from a study of CD8 T cells in Susac syndrome (dated by TCRdb to about 2019). At the level of the whole study: Of the Susac syndrome patients who were sequenced, under 10 were in clinical remission while five or six had clinically active disease. At blood withdrawal, Susac syndrome patients were therapy-naive, treated with corticosteroids (with IVIg additionally given to some), or treated with IVIg alone. The study used repertoire sequencing to test whether antigen drove CD8+ T cell activation and differentiation in Susac syndrome. Clonality of the CD8+ T cell repertoire was compared between around eleven healthy donors, about 14 Susac syndrome patients and fewer than 16 multiple sclerosis patients. Summary of the overall study and its limitations: Sixteen and five Susac-specific public clones were found in the total CD8+ and CD8+ TEMRA repertoires, respectively. The number of individuals in the TCR sequencing and HLA analysis was recognized as being relatively small. Clonal expansion was observed in Susac syndrome CD8+ repertoires, with the highest expansion in CD8+ TEMRA cells and greater expansion in clinically active than in remitting patients.

A word on this clonotype: Its binding antigen is unknown. No clone much larger than this one lies a single base away; base qualities are absent.

RNA was extracted with the RNeasy kit and roughly 0.45 to 1 ug was reverse transcribed using random hexamers. The immunoSEQ multiplex PCR assay, which covers 54 Vbeta and 13 Jbeta segments, was used to amplify TCR beta CDR3 regions. Bias from PCR amplification was corrected by using a synthetic template baseline for primer optimization and for computational correction. The authors' analysis ran thus. Reads were annotated to V, D and J genes according to IMGT and were analyzed with immunoSEQ Analyzer, with only productive sequences retained. Clonality was computed as one minus Shannon entropy normalized by log2 of the number of productive unique sequences. For each patient and control, public and private clones were evaluated within the 100 most prevalent clones. Clones were defined as Susac-specific if absent from the healthy and MS cohorts, from around 1,100 published viral clones and from other ImmuneACCESS disease sequences. Using fastp at Q25 and MiXCR, TCRdb reprocessed the public reads and kept productive beta chains. A single entry per CDR3 protein holds the most common genes and DNA from its merged rows. The V and J calls were determined by TCRdb, not by the authors. The sample table shows around 81,000 distinct CDR3 sequences, and nearly 95% are seen once. The ten largest clones add up to more than 0.8% of the sample.

CDR1 and CDR2 were assigned from the germline V gene as SNHLY and FYNNEI. The CDR3 sequence holds 17 residues, the cysteine and phenylalanine included. Here the CDR3 DNA is all that survives: 51 bases in frame from base 1. Cut back by 0 bases and 7 bases, the V and J ends lie 16 bases apart. Peripheral blood CD8+ and CD4+ T cells from healthy donors, Susac syndrome patients and multiple sclerosis patients were profiled by high-throughput TCR beta sequencing. The Susac syndrome patients fulfilled recently defined diagnostic criteria for either definite or probable disease. CD8+ TEMRA cells were enriched by FACS, while bulk CD8+ and CD4+ T cells were purified by magnetic negative isolation. Blood was drawn into EDTA tubes, processed within 24 hours, and PBMCs were isolated by density gradient centrifugation. PBMCs intended for TCR sequencing were cryopreserved in liquid nitrogen and thawed later in a water bath at 37 degrees C. A purity of at least 90% was achieved for sorted or isolated CD4+, CD8+ and CD8+ TEMRA cells.

The TCR comes from a human donor with Susac syndrome. The sequence links TRBV2 to TRBJ1-6; possibly the D gene is TRBD1, per 5 matching bases. The sequencing sample was made of CD8+ T cells from PBMCs. The nucleotide sequence is TGTGCCAGCAGTGAAGCGCTTACAGGCTGGAAGAATTCACCCCTCCACTTT. Translated, this is CASSEALTGWKNSPLHF.